Presented here are 19 T cell receptor beta chains from one specimen sequenced in a study of early stage breast cancer tumors. Using immunoSEQ multiplex PCR, the repertoire was profiled, and TCRdb retains in-frame clones only, with some absent. This table has fewer than 9,000 clones, approximately 62% appearing once. Sample: breast tumor tissue. The receptors stem from a person in their 70s with breast cancer.

The V call is TRBV7-8, the J call TRBJ2-1; D call uncertain. The germline V gene encodes CDR1 SGHVS and CDR2 FQNEAQ. The CDR3 has 13 residues. The germline V and J ends were trimmed by 0 bases and 9 bases, with 9 bases remaining between them. The CDR3 nucleotides read TGTGCCAGCAGCTTAGCGTATTTTCCTGAGCAGTTCTTC. Its translation is CASSLAYFPEQFF.

The CDR3 region has the DNA TGTGCCAGCAGCTGGACAGGGGGAAACTACAATGAGCAGTTCTTC. It translates to CASSWTGGNYNEQFF. The chain combines TRBV7-9 with TRBJ2-1; 10 nucleotides match TRBD1. V gave up 4 bases and J gave up 3 bases; unmatched junction bases: 3. CDR3 length equals 15 residues. CDR1 is SEHNR and CDR2 is FQNEAQ in the germline V gene (reference sequence).

This chain joins TRBV6-1 and TRBJ2-2; 9 bases map to TRBD2. CDR3 length equals 18 residues. Germline V lookup: CDR1 MNHNS, CDR2 SASEGT. With V trimmed by 4 bases and J by 1 base, 10 bases remained unmatched. The CDR3 DNA follows: TGTGCCAGCAGTGCCTGGCCCGGGACTAGCAGGAACACCGGGGAGCTGTTTTTT. It yields the protein CASSAWPGTSRNTGELFF.

The V gene is TRBV6-5, the J gene TRBJ2-1; TRBD2 is a possible D gene (5 bases). V was pared by 7 bases and J by 0 bases, with 13 bases between. The CDR3 runs 15 residues. Germline CDR1 is MNHEY and CDR2 is SVGAGI. CDR3 DNA sequence: TGTGCCAGCACTCATACGGGGAGCTCCTACAATGAGCAGTTCTTC. Protein sequence: CASTHTGSSYNEQFF.

V usage is TRBV29-1 and J usage is TRBJ1-5; TRBD1 agrees at 8 bases. CDR1 is SQVTM and CDR2 is ANQGSEA in the germline V gene. There are 13 residues in the CDR3. V trimming: 5 bases; J trimming: 7 bases; junction bases outside the gene matches: 7. This chain's CDR3 is CSVLRGQGQPQHF. The CDR3 bases are TGCAGCGTTCTCAGGGGGCAGGGACAGCCCCAGCATTTT.

This sequence joins TRBV5-8 and TRBJ2-5; TRBD1 aligns across 9 bases. Germline CDR1 and CDR2: SGHTS and YDEGEE. After removal of 0 bases from V and 5 bases from J, the junction contained 8 bases not matched to a gene. The CDR3 has 16 residues. CDR3 amino acids: CASSLGWTGVGETQYF. CDR3 coding DNA: TGTGCCAGCAGCTTGGGCTGGACAGGGGTCGGCGAGACCCAGTACTTC.

This clone is categorized as medium-sized. This chain uses TRBV29-1 with TRBJ1-1, with TRBD1 as a possible D gene (6 bases). Trimming took off 7 bases at V and 1 base at J, with 13 bases between the two ends. This CDR3 spans 13 amino acids. CDR1 is SQVTM, CDR2 ANQGSEA, per germline. CDR3 residues: CSASRGGNTEAFF. Written as DNA, the CDR3 is TGCAGCGCCTCTCGAGGGGGGAACACTGAAGCTTTCTTT.

This rearrangement joins TRBV19 to TRBJ1-5; perhaps TRBD1 as D (6 bases). The CDR3 consists of 15 residues. The germline gives CDR1 LNHDA, CDR2 SQIVND (reference sequence). Between the trimmed V and J ends, which lost 6 bases and 3 bases, there was a span of 15 bases. The CDR3 coding sequence is TGTGCCAGTAGCCCGACATCAGGGGCCAATCAGCCCCAGCATTTT. Translating gives CASSPTSGANQPQHF.

The chain links TRBV12-5 to TRBJ1-1; 7 nucleotides line up with TRBD1. Trimming at V came to 3 bases and at J to 2 bases, leaving 12 bases not matched to a gene. The CDR3 consists of 17 residues. Looked up from germline, CDR1 is LGHNT and CDR2 is FRNRAP. CDR3 loop: CASGFATGTKQNTEAFF. The CDR3 DNA is TGTGCTAGTGGTTTCGCGACAGGGACCAAACAAAACACTGAAGCTTTCTTT.

The V gene is TRBV30, the J gene TRBJ1-2; 7 bases are shared with TRBD1. In germline, CDR1 is GTSNPN, CDR2 SVGIG (reference sequence). Unmatched junction bases numbered 6, after V lost 0 bases and J lost 8 bases. The CDR3 is made up of 13 amino acids. This chain's CDR3 is CAWSVTGAAGYTF. In nucleotides, the CDR3 is TGTGCCTGGAGTGTAACAGGGGCAGCCGGCTACACCTTC.

The chain employs TRBV6-5 and TRBJ1-2, with D possibly being TRBD1 (6 bases). Trimming removed 6 bases at V and 8 bases at J, with 13 bases between. Germline CDR1 and CDR2: MNHEY and SVGAGI. This CDR3 has 12 amino acids. This CDR3 is CASSKYREGYTF. Here the CDR3 DNA reads TGTGCCAGCAGCAAATACAGGGAAGGCTACACCTTC.

The chain uses TRBV28 and TRBJ2-6; possible D gene TRBD2, 6 bases. V was clipped by 1 base and J by 3 bases, with 16 bases between them. Germline V lookup: CDR1 MDHEN, CDR2 SYDVKM. The CDR3 consists of 18 residues. In DNA form, the CDR3 reads TGTGCCAGCAGTTTATTGGAGGGCTTAAGGGTTGGGGCCAACGTCCTGACTTTC. Encoded protein: CASSLLEGLRVGANVLTF.

The chain carries TRBV6-5 and TRBJ1-2; D may be TRBD1 (5 bases). In germline, CDR1 is MNHEY, CDR2 SVGAGI. The CDR3 is 12 amino acids. V lost 6 bases to trimming and J lost 6 bases, with 11 bases between them. The CDR3 loop is CASSPGNDGYTF. The DNA of the CDR3 is TGTGCCAGCAGCCCAGGGAATGATGGCTACACCTTC.

This clone was counted once. Other DNA sequences of this sample code for an identical CDR3. This chain connects TRBV10-3 to TRBJ2-3; 11 bases map to TRBD2. From germline, CDR1 is ENHRY and CDR2 SYGVKD. With 4 bases clipped from V and 1 base from J, the junction kept 4 bases outside the gene matches. The CDR3 consists of 16 residues. The CDR3 sequence is CAISGLLAGGTDTQYF. In DNA, the CDR3 is TGTGCCATCAGTGGCCTACTAGCGGGGGGCACAGATACGCAGTATTTT.

The chain uses TRBV30 and TRBJ1-3, with a weak D call TRBD1 (6 bases). Germline CDR1 reads GTSNPN; CDR2 reads SVGIG (reference sequence). V lost 8 bases and J lost 5, with 13 bases in between. The CDR3 sequence is 12 residues long. The CDR3 reads CAANQGRNTIYF. The CDR3 DNA reads TGTGCCGCGAACCAGGGGAGAAACACCATATATTTT.

This clone turned up a few times. Here the CDR3 reads CASSLASGVGTNEQFF. In nucleotides, the CDR3 is TGTGCCAGCAGTTTGGCTAGCGGGGTAGGGACGAATGAGCAGTTCTTC. The V gene is TRBV27, the J gene TRBJ2-1; the match to TRBD2 covers 9 bases. Trimming took 3 bases from V and 7 from J; bases not matched to a gene: 10. This CDR3 has 16 residues. Germline CDR1 and CDR2: MNHEY and SMNVEV (reference sequence).

This clone qualifies as medium-sized. The chain uses TRBV9 and TRBJ2-2; 7 bases are shared with TRBD1. Looked up from germline, CDR1 is SGDLS and CDR2 is YYNGEE. J lost 1 base, V lost 4 bases, and 4 bases had no gene match. The CDR3 length is 15 residues. In DNA form, the CDR3 reads TGTGCCAGCAGCCCAACAGGGGAGAACACCGGGGAGCTGTTTTTT. Protein: CASSPTGENTGELFF.

This clone is categorized as medium-sized. V usage is TRBV5-6 and J usage is TRBJ2-7; perhaps TRBD1 as D (5 bases). The ends were cut back, 0 bases at V and 2 bases at J, with 9 bases in the middle. The germline V gene encodes CDR1 SGHDT and CDR2 YYEEEE. The CDR3 spans 14 residues. As DNA, the CDR3 is TGTGCCAGCAGCTTGGAGGGGCCCACCTACGAGCAGTACTTC. It yields the protein CASSLEGPTYEQYF.

This rearrangement joins TRBV5-1 to TRBJ2-1, with TRBD1 matching over 9 bases. Per germline, CDR1 SGHRS and CDR2 YFSETQ. The V segment lost 0 bases and the J segment 0 bases; nucleotides outside the gene matches: 4. This CDR3 comprises 17 residues. In DNA, the CDR3 is TGCGCCAGCAGCTTGGACCCGGGACAGGGCTCCTACAATGAGCAGTTCTTC. Its protein product is CASSLDPGQGSYNEQFF.